Listed below are T cell receptor beta chains from one sample, sequenced in a study of blood T cell repertoires in COVID-19. The method was immunoSEQ multiplex PCR; TCRdb's version includes in-frame clones alone and lacks a portion of them. The data contain 200,000 or so clones, about four fifths of them singletons. The material sequenced was peripheral blood. These receptors came from a woman aged 80 or older with COVID-19, enrolled during active disease. The CDR3 runs from the conserved cysteine through the conserved F or W. The D gene is left open where the match is weak. Clone size is stated in some rows and not others, as once, few, many or a class when expanded.

TRBV11-2	TRBD1	TRBJ2-1	NA	TGTGCCAGCAGCTCCACCGGGACAGCGCAGTTCTTC	CASSSTGTAQFF
TRBV11-2	TRBD1	TRBJ1-1	NA	TGTGCCAGCAGCTTAGAGGGACAGCATTACACTGAAGCTTTCTTT	CASSLEGQHYTEAFF
TRBV5-5	TRBD1	TRBJ1-4	NA	TGTGCCAGCAGCTCCCTACAGGGGCTCACTAATGAAAAACTGTTTTTT	CASSSLQGLTNEKLFF
TRBV3-1/TRBV3-2	NA	TRBJ2-3	NA	TGTGCCAGCAGCCACTCGACAGATACGCAGTATTTT	CASSHSTDTQYF
TRBV4-3	NA	TRBJ2-1	NA	TGCGCCAGCAGCCCGGGGGCGGGGGAGGTATATGAGCAGTTCTTC	CASSPGAGEVYEQFF
TRBV13	NA	TRBJ2-3	NA	TGTGCCAGCAGCCTGGGAGCGGGCACAGATACGCAGTATTTT	CASSLGAGTDTQYF
TRBV4-3	NA	TRBJ1-1	NA	TGCGCCAGCAGCCAAGATGTTGGGCGGGCTGAAGCTTTCTTT	CASSQDVGRAEAFF
TRBV5-6	NA	TRBJ1-2	NA	TGTGCCAGCAGGGTGGGGCGCGGCTATGGCTACACCTTC	CASRVGRGYGYTF
TRBV5-1	TRBD1	TRBJ2-7	NA	TGCGCCAGCAGCTTGGTAGGACAGGGGTCCTACGAGCAGTACTTC	CASSLVGQGSYEQYF
TRBV13	TRBD2	TRBJ2-1	NA	TGTGCCAGCAGCTTACGACTAGCGGGTGACGATTGGCAGTTCTTC	CASSLRLAGDDWQFF
TRBV24-1	TRBD2	TRBJ2-1	NA	TGTGCCACCAGTGATCCAACGACTAGCGGGCGGTCCAATGAGCAGTTCTTC	CATSDPTTSGRSNEQFF
TRBV6-2/TRBV6-3	NA	TRBJ1-1	NA	TGTGCCAGCAGCCCCCGAGACACTGAAGCTTTCTTT	CASSPRDTEAFF
TRBV28	TRBD2	TRBJ2-2	NA	TGTGCCAGCAGTTTCTGGGGGAGGGCCCTTCCCGGGGAGCTGTTTTTT	CASSFWGRALPGELFF
TRBV30	NA	TRBJ1-2	NA	TGTGCCCGATCGGACAGCCCTCTATATGGCTACACCTTC	CARSDSPLYGYTF
TRBV2	TRBD2	TRBJ2-1	NA	TGTGCCAGCAGTGTACTACTACTAGCGGGAGGGCTTAATGAGCAGTTCTTC	CASSVLLLAGGLNEQFF
TRBV6-6	NA	TRBJ2-7	NA	TGTGCCAGCAGTTGGGGATCGGGGTACGAGCAGTACTTC	CASSWGSGYEQYF
TRBV28	NA	TRBJ1-1	NA	TGTGCCAGCAGTTTATCGGTGAACACTGAAGCTTTCTTT	CASSLSVNTEAFF
TRBV7-7	NA	TRBJ2-5	NA	TGTGCCAGCAGCTTAAGGGGTGGAGAGACCCAGTACTTC	CASSLRGGETQYF
TRBV28	TRBD2	TRBJ2-1	NA	TGTGCCAGCAGACTGCCGGGACTAGGGGAGAATGAGCAGTTCTTC	CASRLPGLGENEQFF
TRBV9	TRBD2	TRBJ2-1	NA	TGTGCCAGCAGCGTTGGACTAGGCCTCTCTGAGCAGTTCTTC	CASSVGLGLSEQFF
TRBV19	NA	TRBJ1-5	NA	TGTGCCAGTACCATGGGGGGAATTCAGAGCCAGCCCCAGCATTTT	CASTMGGIQSQPQHF
TRBV19	TRBD1	TRBJ1-5	NA	TGTGCCAGTAGTATCGGGACAGGGGGTCAGCCCCAGCATTTT	CASSIGTGGQPQHF
TRBV6-5	TRBD1	TRBJ1-5	NA	TGTGCCAGCAAACGGGACAGGGATGGTCAGCCCCAGCATTTT	CASKRDRDGQPQHF
TRBV15	TRBD1	TRBJ2-5	NA	TGTGCCACCAGCAGATTCTCAGGGGGCGAAGAGACCCAGTACTTC	CATSRFSGGEETQYF
TRBV27	NA	TRBJ1-1	NA	TGTGCCAGCAGTTTAGACCGACCGGGGAGGACTGAAGCTTTCTTT	CASSLDRPGRTEAFF
TRBV7-7	NA	TRBJ2-2	few	TGTGCCAGCAGCTTAGGTAGCGTTCGTAGCACCGGGGAGCTGTTTTTT	CASSLGSVRSTGELFF
TRBV6-2/TRBV6-3	NA	TRBJ2-7	once	TGTGCCAGCAGTTTCCCGGGGGAGCAGTACTTC	CASSFPGEQYF
TRBV21-1	NA	TRBJ2-1	NA	TGTGCCAGCAGCAACCGCGGGGCTAGCGGGGGTCCAATCAATGAGCAGTTCTTC	CASSNRGASGGPINEQFF
TRBV3-1/TRBV3-2	NA	TRBJ1-2	NA	TGTGCCAGCAGCCCCGGGACAATCCTCTATGGCTACACCTTC	CASSPGTILYGYTF
TRBV6-5	NA	TRBJ1-2	NA	TGTGCCGTACTGGACAGCTATGGCTACACCTTC	CAVLDSYGYTF
TRBV28	TRBD1	TRBJ2-5	NA	TGTGCCAGCAGTTTATCCGGGACAGCCCTTGAAACCCAGTACTTC	CASSLSGTALETQYF
TRBV5-1	TRBD1	TRBJ2-7	NA	TGCGCCAGCAATCTGGCAGGGGGCTACGAGCAGTACTTC	CASNLAGGYEQYF
TRBV3-1/TRBV3-2	NA	TRBJ1-1	NA	TGTGCCAGCAGCCAATTCCAGGTCAGGGCCGACACTGAAGCTTTCTTT	CASSQFQVRADTEAFF
TRBV7-2	TRBD1	TRBJ1-5	NA	TGTGCCAGCAGCTATAGGACAGGCGTTAGCAATCAGCCCCAGCATTTT	CASSYRTGVSNQPQHF
TRBV11-2	NA	TRBJ2-5	once	TGTGCCAGCAGCTTATCCCGGGAGACCCAGTACTTC	CASSLSRETQYF
TRBV18	NA	TRBJ1-5	NA	TGTGCCAGCTCACCGCACGAACGGTGGTCCCAGCATTTT	CASSPHERWSQHF
TRBV18	NA	TRBJ2-7	NA	TGTGCCAGCTCACCATCATTGGCAGGGTGGGAGCAGTACTTC	CASSPSLAGWEQYF
TRBV4-1	NA	TRBJ1-3	NA	TGCGCCAGCAGCTCACAGGCCCACTCTGGAAACACCATATATTTT	CASSSQAHSGNTIYF
TRBV7-2	NA	TRBJ1-1	NA	TGTGCCAGCAGCCCCCAACAGTTAGGTGAAGCTTTCTTT	CASSPQQLGEAFF
TRBV7-9	TRBD2	TRBJ2-1	NA	TGTGCCAGCAGCCCAGGACTAGCGGCCTACAATGAGCAGTTCTTC	CASSPGLAAYNEQFF
TRBV2	NA	TRBJ1-2	NA	TGTGCCAGCAGTGTAACGAGGATAGAAGGTGGCTACACCTTC	CASSVTRIEGGYTF
TRBV14	TRBD1	TRBJ1-1	NA	TGTGCCAGCAGTCTTCTTAGGGGGCAAGTGGCTGAAGCTTTCTTT	CASSLLRGQVAEAFF
TRBV5-1	NA	TRBJ2-5	NA	TGCGCCAGCAGCTTGCAGGCCGTGTTAGATAGAGAGACCCAGTACTTC	CASSLQAVLDRETQYF
TRBV2	TRBD1	TRBJ1-1	NA	TGTGCCAGCAGTACCTGGACAGGGGGTAACACTGAAGCTTTCTTT	CASSTWTGGNTEAFF
TRBV23-1	NA	TRBJ1-5	NA	TGCGCCAGCAGTCAACTGGACACTCAGCCCCAGCATTTT	CASSQLDTQPQHF
TRBV11-3	TRBD1	TRBJ2-2	NA	TGTGCCAGCAGCGGCCTGTTGGGACAGGGGAACACCGGGGAGCTGTTTTTT	CASSGLLGQGNTGELFF
TRBV28	TRBD2	TRBJ2-5	NA	TGTGCCAGCAGTACCGGGACTAGCTTCCTCCGGAGCCCCCAGTACTTC	CASSTGTSFLRSPQYF
TRBV29-1	NA	TRBJ2-1	NA	TGCAGCGTTGATGGGGGGGGCGATGAGCAGTTCTTC	CSVDGGGDEQFF
TRBV18	NA	TRBJ1-2	NA	TGTGCCAGCTCACCACCGGAAGGGAGCTATGGCTACACCTTC	CASSPPEGSYGYTF
TRBV6-2/TRBV6-3	NA	TRBJ2-5	NA	TGTGCCAGCAGTTTAGCGGAGACCCAGTACTTC	CASSLAETQYF
TRBV5-8	NA	TRBJ1-4	few	TGTGCCAGCAGCAAGGGGGTTGTCAATGAAAAACTGTTTTTT	CASSKGVVNEKLFF
TRBV14	TRBD1	TRBJ2-1	NA	TGTGCCAGCAGCCAAGACTTGGGACAGATCTACAATGAGCAGTTCTTC	CASSQDLGQIYNEQFF
TRBV11-2	NA	TRBJ2-7	NA	TGTGCCAGCAGCCCGGGGAACCGGTACTACCGGAAACGATACGAGCAGTACTTC	CASSPGNRYYRKRYEQYF